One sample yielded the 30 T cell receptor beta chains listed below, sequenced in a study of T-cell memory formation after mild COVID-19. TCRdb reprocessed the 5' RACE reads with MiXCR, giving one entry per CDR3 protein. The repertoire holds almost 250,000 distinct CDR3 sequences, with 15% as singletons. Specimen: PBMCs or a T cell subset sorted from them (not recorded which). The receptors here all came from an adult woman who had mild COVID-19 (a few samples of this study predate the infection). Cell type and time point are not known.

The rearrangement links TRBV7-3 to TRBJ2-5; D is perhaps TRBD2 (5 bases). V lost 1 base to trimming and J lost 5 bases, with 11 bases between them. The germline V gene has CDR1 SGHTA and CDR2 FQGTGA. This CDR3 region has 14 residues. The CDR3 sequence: CASSLSGLGETQYF. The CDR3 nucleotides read TGTGCCAGCAGCTTAAGTGGACTGGGCGAGACCCAGTACTTC.

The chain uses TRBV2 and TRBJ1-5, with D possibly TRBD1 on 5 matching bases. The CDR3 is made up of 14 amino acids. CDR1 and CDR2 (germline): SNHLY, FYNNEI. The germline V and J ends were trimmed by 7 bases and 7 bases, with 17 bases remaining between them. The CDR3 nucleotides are TGTGCCAGCACCCTCGAAGGGGTAGGGCAGCCCCAGCATTTT. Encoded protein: CASTLEGVGQPQHF.

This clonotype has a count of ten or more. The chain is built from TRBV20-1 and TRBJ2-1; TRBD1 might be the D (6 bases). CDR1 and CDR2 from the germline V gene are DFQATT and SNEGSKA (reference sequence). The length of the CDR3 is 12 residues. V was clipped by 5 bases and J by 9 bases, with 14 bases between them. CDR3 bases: TGCAGTGCTTACTACCAGGGGCCTGAGCAGTTCTTC. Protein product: CSAYYQGPEQFF.

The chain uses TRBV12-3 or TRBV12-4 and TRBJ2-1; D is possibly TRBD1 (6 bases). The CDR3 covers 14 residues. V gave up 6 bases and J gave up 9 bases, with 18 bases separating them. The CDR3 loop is CASSPSTGQGEQFF. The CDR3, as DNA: TGTGCCAGCAGCCCCTCAACAGGGCAGGGTGAGCAGTTCTTC.

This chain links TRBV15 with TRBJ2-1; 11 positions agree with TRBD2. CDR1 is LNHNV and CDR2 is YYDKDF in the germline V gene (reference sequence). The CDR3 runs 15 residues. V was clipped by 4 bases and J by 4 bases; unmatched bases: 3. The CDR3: CATSIIAGGYNEQFF. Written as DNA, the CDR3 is TGTGCCACCAGCATCATAGCGGGGGGGTACAATGAGCAGTTCTTC.

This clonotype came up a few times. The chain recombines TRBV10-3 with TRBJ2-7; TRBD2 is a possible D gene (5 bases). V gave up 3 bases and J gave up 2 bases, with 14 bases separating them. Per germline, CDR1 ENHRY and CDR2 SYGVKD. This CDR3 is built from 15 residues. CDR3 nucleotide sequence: TGTGCCATCAGTGACGAGGGCAGGAAGACCTACGAGCAGTACTTC. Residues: CAISDEGRKTYEQYF.

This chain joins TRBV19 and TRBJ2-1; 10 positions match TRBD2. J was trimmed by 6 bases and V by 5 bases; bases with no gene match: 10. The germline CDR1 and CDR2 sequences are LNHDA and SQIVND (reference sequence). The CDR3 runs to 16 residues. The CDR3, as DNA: TGTGCCAGTAGTTTCATCCGACTAGCGGGTTCCAATGAGCAGTTCTTC. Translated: CASSFIRLAGSNEQFF.

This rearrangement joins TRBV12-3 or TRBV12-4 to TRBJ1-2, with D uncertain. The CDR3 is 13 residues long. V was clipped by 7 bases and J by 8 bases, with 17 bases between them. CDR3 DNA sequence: TGTGCCAGCACGGCCCAGGTGGCTAGGGGCTACACCTTC. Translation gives CASTAQVARGYTF.

The CDR3 coding sequence is TGTGCCAGCAGCTTAGAGGTAGCCAAAAACATTCAGTACTTC. Its translation: CASSLEVAKNIQYF. This chain connects TRBV7-2 to TRBJ2-4; no firm D call. This CDR3 comprises 14 residues. Germline V lookup: CDR1 SGHTA, CDR2 FQGNSA. Trimming removed 1 base from V and 0 bases from J, with 4 bases in between.

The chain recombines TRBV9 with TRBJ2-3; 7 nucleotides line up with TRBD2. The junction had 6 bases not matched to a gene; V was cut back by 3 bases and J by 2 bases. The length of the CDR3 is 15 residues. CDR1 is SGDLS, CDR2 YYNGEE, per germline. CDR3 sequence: CASSALAGNTDTQYF. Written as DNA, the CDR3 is TGTGCCAGCAGCGCATTAGCGGGTAACACAGATACGCAGTATTTT.

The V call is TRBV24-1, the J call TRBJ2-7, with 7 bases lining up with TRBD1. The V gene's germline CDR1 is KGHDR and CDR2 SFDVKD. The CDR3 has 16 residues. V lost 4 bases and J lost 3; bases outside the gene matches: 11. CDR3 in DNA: TGTGCCACCAGTGACCCCCGGACAGGTTCTGACTACGAGCAGTACTTC. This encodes CATSDPRTGSDYEQYF.

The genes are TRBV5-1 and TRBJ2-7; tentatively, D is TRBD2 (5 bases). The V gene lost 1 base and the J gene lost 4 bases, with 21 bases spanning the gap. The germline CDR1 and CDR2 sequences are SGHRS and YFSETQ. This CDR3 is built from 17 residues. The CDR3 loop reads CASSLSSAGWAAYEQYF. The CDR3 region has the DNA TGCGCCAGCAGCTTGAGCTCGGCGGGCTGGGCGGCTTACGAGCAGTACTTC.

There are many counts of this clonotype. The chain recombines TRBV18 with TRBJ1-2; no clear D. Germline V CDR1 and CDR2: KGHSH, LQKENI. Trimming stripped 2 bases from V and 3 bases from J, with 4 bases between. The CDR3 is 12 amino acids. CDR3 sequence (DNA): TGTGCCAGCTCACCATGGGACTATGGCTACACCTTC. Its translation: CASSPWDYGYTF.

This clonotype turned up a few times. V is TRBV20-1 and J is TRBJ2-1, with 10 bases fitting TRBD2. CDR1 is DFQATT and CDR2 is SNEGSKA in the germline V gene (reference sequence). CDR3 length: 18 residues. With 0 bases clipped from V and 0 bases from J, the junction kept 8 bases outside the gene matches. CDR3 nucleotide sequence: TGCAGTGCTAGAGATCCAACTAGCGGGACAAGCTCCTACAATGAGCAGTTCTTC. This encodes CSARDPTSGTSSYNEQFF.

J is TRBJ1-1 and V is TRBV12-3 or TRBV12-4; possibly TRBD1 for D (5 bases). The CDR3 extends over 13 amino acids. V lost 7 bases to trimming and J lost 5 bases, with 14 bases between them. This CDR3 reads CASTWGEMTEAFF. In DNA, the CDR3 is TGTGCCAGCACCTGGGGGGAAATGACTGAAGCTTTCTTT.

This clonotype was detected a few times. The CDR3 DNA sequence: TGTGCCTGGAGTGGGACTAGCACACAAGAGACCCAGTACTTC. It is translated as CAWSGTSTQETQYF. The chain uses TRBV30 and TRBJ2-5; TRBD2 agrees at 8 bases. J was trimmed by 2 bases and V by 1 base; bases with no gene match: 3. The CDR3 runs to 14 residues. CDR1 and CDR2 (germline): GTSNPN, SVGIG (reference sequence).

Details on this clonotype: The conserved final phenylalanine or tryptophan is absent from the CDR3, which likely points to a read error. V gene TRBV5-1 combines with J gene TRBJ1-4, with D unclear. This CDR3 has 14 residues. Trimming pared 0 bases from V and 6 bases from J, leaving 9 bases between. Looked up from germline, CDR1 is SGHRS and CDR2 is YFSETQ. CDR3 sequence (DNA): TGCGCCAGCAGCTTGGTCACGGGGTATGAAAAACTGTTTTCT. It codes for CASSLVTGYEKLFS.

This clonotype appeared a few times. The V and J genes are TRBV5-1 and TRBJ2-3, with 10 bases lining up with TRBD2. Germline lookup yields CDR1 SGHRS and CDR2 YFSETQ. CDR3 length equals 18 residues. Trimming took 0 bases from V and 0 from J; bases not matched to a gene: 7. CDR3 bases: TGCGCCAGCAGCTTGGATAGCGGGGGGCTCTCTAGCACAGATACGCAGTATTTT. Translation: CASSLDSGGLSSTDTQYF.

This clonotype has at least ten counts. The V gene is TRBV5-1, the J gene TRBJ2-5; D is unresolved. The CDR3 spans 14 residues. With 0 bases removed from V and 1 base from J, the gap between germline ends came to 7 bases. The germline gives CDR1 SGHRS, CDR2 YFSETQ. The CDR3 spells CASSLAGPQETQYF. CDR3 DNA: TGCGCCAGCAGCTTGGCCGGGCCCCAAGAGACCCAGTACTTC.

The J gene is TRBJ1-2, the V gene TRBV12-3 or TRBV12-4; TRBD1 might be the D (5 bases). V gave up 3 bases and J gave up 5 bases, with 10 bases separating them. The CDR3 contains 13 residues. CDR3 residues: CASSLAGPYGYTF. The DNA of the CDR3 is TGTGCCAGCAGTTTGGCGGGGCCATATGGCTACACCTTC.

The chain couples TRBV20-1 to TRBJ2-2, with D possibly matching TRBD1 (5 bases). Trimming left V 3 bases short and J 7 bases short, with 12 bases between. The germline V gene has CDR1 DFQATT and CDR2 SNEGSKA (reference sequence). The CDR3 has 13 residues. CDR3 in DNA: TGCAGTGCTAGTTCCCGAAGGGGCGGGGAGCTGTTTTTT. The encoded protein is CSASSRRGGELFF.

This chain's CDR3 is CASSFHPGGKETQYF. The DNA for the CDR3 is TGTGCCAGCAGCTTTCACCCAGGGGGAAAAGAGACCCAGTACTTC. This chain joins TRBV7-2 and TRBJ2-5; the match to TRBD1 covers 7 bases. This CDR3 region has 15 residues. Trimming took 3 bases from V and 3 from J; bases not matched to a gene: 7. The germline V gene has CDR1 SGHTA and CDR2 FQGNSA.

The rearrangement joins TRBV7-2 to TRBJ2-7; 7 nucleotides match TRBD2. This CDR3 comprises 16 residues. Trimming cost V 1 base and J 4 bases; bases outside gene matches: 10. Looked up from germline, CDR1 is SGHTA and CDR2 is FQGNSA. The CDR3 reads CASSLVSGGSSYEQYF. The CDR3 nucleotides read TGTGCCAGCAGCTTAGTTTCGGGCGGGAGTTCGTACGAGCAGTACTTC.

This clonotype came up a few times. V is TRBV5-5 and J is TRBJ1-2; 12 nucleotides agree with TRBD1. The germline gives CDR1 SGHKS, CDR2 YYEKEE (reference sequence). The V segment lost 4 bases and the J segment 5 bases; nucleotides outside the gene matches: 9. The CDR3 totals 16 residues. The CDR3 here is CASSPRDRGPPYGYTF. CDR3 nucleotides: TGTGCCAGCAGCCCCCGGGACAGGGGGCCGCCTTATGGCTACACCTTC. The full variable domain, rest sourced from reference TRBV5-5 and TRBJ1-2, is DAGVTQSPTHLIKTRGQQVTLRCSPISGHKSVSWYQQVLGQGPQFIFQYYEKEERGRGNFPDRFSARQFPNYSSELNVNALLLGDSALYLCASSPRDRGPPYGYTFGSGTRLTVV.

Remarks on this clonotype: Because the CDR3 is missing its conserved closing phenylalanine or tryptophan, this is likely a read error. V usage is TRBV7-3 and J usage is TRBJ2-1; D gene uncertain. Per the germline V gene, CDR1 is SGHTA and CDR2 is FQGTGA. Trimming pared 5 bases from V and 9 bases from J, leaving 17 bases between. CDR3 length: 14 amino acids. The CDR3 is CASSPRTDSGEQFL. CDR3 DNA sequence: TGTGCCAGCAGCCCGAGGACGGATTCCGGTGAGCAGTTCCTC.

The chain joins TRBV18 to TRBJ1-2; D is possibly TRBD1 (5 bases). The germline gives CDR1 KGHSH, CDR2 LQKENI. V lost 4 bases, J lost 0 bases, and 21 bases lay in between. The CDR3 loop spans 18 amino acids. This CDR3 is CASSLVPSRGGANYGYTF. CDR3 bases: TGTGCCAGCTCACTCGTACCCTCTAGGGGAGGCGCTAACTATGGCTACACCTTC.

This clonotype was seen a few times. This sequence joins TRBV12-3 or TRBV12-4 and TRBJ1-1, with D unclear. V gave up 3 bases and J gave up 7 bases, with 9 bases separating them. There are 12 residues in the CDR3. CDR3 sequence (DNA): TGTGCCAGCAGTTTTGGGTCGTTTGAAGCTTTCTTT. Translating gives CASSFGSFEAFF.

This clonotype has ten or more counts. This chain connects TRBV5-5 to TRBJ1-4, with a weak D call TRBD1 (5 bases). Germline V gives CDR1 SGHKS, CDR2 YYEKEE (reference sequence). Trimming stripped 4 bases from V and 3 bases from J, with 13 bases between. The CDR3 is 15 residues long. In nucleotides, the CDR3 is TGTGCCAGCAGCGCCGGGGGGGTTTCTAATGAAAAACTGTTTTTT. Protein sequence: CASSAGGVSNEKLFF.

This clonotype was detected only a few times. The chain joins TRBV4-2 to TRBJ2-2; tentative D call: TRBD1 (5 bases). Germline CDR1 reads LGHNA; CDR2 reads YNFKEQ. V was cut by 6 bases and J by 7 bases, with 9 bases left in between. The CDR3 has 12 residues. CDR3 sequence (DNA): TGTGCCAGCAGTTACACAGGCGGGGAGCTGTTTTTT. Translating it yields CASSYTGGELFF.

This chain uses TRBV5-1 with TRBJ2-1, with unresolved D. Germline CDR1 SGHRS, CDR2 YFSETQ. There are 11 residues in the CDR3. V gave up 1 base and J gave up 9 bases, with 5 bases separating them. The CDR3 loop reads CASSLLGEQFF. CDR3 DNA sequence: TGCGCCAGCAGCTTGTTGGGTGAGCAGTTCTTC.